Listed below are T cell receptor beta chains from one sample, sequenced in a study of blood T cell repertoires in COVID-19. The data were produced by immunoSEQ multiplex PCR, yet TCRdb's version contains in-frame clones alone and is incomplete. The repertoire includes some 50,000 clones, 75% to 95% of them detected once, and 5.5% to 8% sits in the top ten. What was sequenced was peripheral blood. The receptors come from a man aged 40-50 years with acute or convalescent COVID-19. Each CDR3 is given with its conserved first and last residue.

v_call	j_call	cdr3_aa
TRBV14	TRBJ1-6	CASSYGLGLSPLHF
TRBV11-3	TRBJ1-3	CASSFRTGNTIYF
TRBV10-2	TRBJ1-2	CASSELAQGGYTF
TRBV6-5	TRBJ2-1	CASSPRTGSHEQFF
TRBV11-2	TRBJ1-4	CASSKRDRADEKLFF
TRBV5-4	TRBJ2-5	CASSATSRRIPGETQYF
TRBV4-2	TRBJ2-7	CASSQLQGNEQYF
TRBV7-9	TRBJ1-1	CASSSRTGGVVTEAFF
TRBV11-2	TRBJ2-3	CASSPRGVAGGTQYF
TRBV6-4	TRBJ1-6	CASRGTGANSPLHF
TRBV19	TRBJ1-5	CASSFEGAYSNQPQHF
TRBV19	TRBJ2-4	CASSPDSRNIQYF
TRBV10-1	TRBJ2-4	CASSESASGSFKNIQYF
TRBV27	TRBJ1-2	CASSLSISGQGLGYTF
TRBV15	TRBJ2-1	CATSLAGVGYNEQFF
TRBV6-1	TRBJ2-7	CASSELGLAYEQYF
TRBV3-1/TRBV3-2	TRBJ2-1	CASSQGPTSGSTNEQFF
TRBV6-2/TRBV6-3	TRBJ2-6	CASSFGRGGSSGANVLTF
TRBV24-1	TRBJ2-1	CATSDLPLGSGTLSYNEQFF
TRBV7-8	TRBJ2-3	CASSLSGASDTQYF
TRBV9	TRBJ1-2	CASSSFRQDYGYTF
TRBV10-3	TRBJ2-7	CAIRRDRVSYEQYF
TRBV9	TRBJ1-1	CASSGTGSTEAFF
TRBV16	TRBJ1-2	CASSQRPGGTGGYTF
TRBV4-1	TRBJ1-1	CASSQDQGGTEAFF
TRBV7-2	TRBJ2-7	CASSLGTSGTYEQYF
TRBV24-1	TRBJ2-3	CATRGGKWGGRKNTQYF
TRBV18	TRBJ1-2	CASSRSGTDLNYGYTF
TRBV9	TRBJ1-1	CASSVGGGTGNTEAFF
TRBV28	TRBJ2-7	CASSLVSYEQYF
TRBV7-2	TRBJ1-2	CASSPGQGGYGYTF
TRBV18	TRBJ2-1	CASSPGRPRWGGLDEQFF
TRBV30	TRBJ1-1	CAWSFSRVIAEAFF
TRBV6-5	TRBJ2-7	CASRQGYEQYF
TRBV27	TRBJ1-5	CASSFRGTGYDNQPQHF
TRBV2	TRBJ1-1	CASKVEGGSTEAFF
TRBV3-1/TRBV3-2	TRBJ1-4	CASQRGGTREKLFF
TRBV6-2/TRBV6-3	TRBJ2-6	CASSLRTGTGANVLTF
TRBV9	TRBJ1-2	CASSKDRGYGYTF
TRBV10-3	TRBJ2-5	CAISESKAGVSQETQYF